A selection of T cell receptor beta chains follows, all from one sample in a study of T cells in Graves' hyperthyroidism and ophthalmopathy. TCRdb reprocessed the multiplex PCR reads with MiXCR, giving one entry per CDR3 protein. The sample shows about 540,000 distinct CDR3 sequences, 46% of them seen only once. The sample was peripheral blood or thyroid tissue (not recorded which). Receptor source: a woman younger than 30 with Graves' hyperthyroidism. Each CDR3 is given with its conserved first and last residue. The D gene is left open where the match is weak. For some rows the clone size is stated as once, few or many, or as a class when expanded; others skip it.

d_gene: TRBD2; abundance: -; v_gene: TRBV20-1; j_gene: TRBJ2-1; CDR3aa: CSAGGLGLANEQFF; CDR3nt: TGCAGTGCTGGGGGACTAGGGTTAGCCAATGAGCAGTTCTTC
d_gene: -; abundance: -; v_gene: TRBV29-1; j_gene: TRBJ1-5; CDR3aa: CSVQGGSTQHF; CDR3nt: TGCAGCGTCCAGGGAGGGTCGACCCAGCATTTT
d_gene: -; abundance: -; v_gene: TRBV20-1; j_gene: TRBJ1-5; CDR3aa: CSASVRDGPQHF; CDR3nt: TGCAGTGCTAGCGTCCGGGACGGGCCCCAGCATTTT
d_gene: -; abundance: -; v_gene: TRBV29-1; j_gene: TRBJ2-5; CDR3aa: CSPGPQETQYF; CDR3nt: TGCAGTCCCGGCCCCCAAGAGACCCAGTACTTC
d_gene: -; abundance: many; v_gene: TRBV2; j_gene: TRBJ2-7; CDR3aa: CASSEVWNGSF; CDR3nt: TGTGCCAGCAGTGAAGTCTGGAACGGATCCTTC
d_gene: -; abundance: -; v_gene: TRBV12-3/TRBV12-4; j_gene: TRBJ2-7; CDR3aa: CASSYRGKGGNEQYF; CDR3nt: TGTGCCAGCAGTTACCGGGGGAAGGGGGGCAACGAGCAGTACTTC
d_gene: TRBD2; abundance: few; v_gene: TRBV7-6; j_gene: TRBJ2-7; CDR3aa: CASSNPREGRVEQYF; CDR3nt: TGTGCCAGCAGCAACCCGCGGGAGGGCCGCGTCGAGCAGTACTTC
d_gene: -; abundance: many; v_gene: TRBV19; j_gene: TRBJ2-2; CDR3aa: CASRLRTNTGELFF; CDR3nt: TGTGCCAGCCGTCTACGGACGAACACCGGGGAGCTGTTTTTT
d_gene: -; abundance: -; v_gene: TRBV29-1; j_gene: TRBJ2-7; CDR3aa: CSVRQGGNYEQYF; CDR3nt: TGCAGCGTTAGACAGGGAGGCAACTACGAGCAGTACTTC
d_gene: -; abundance: -; v_gene: TRBV15; j_gene: TRBJ2-7; CDR3aa: CATSRDHGTIYEQYF; CDR3nt: TGTGCCACCAGCAGAGACCACGGGACCATCTACGAGCAGTACTTC
d_gene: TRBD1; abundance: -; v_gene: TRBV29-1; j_gene: TRBJ2-7; CDR3aa: CSVEVDDRAMGEQYF; CDR3nt: TGCAGCGTTGAAGTGGACGACAGGGCTATGGGGGAGCAGTACTTC
d_gene: TRBD2; abundance: once; v_gene: TRBV20-1; j_gene: TRBJ2-1; CDR3aa: CSASSLAGGPTYNEQFF; CDR3nt: TGCAGTGCTAGTTCCCTAGCGGGAGGGCCTACCTACAATGAGCAGTTCTTC
d_gene: -; abundance: many; v_gene: TRBV6-5; j_gene: TRBJ1-4; CDR3aa: CASSYSSTVNEKLFF; CDR3nt: TGTGCCAGCAGTTACTCGTCTACAGTAAATGAAAAACTGTTTTTT
d_gene: -; abundance: few; v_gene: TRBV3-1; j_gene: TRBJ2-7; CDR3aa: CASSQEGDGGEQYF; CDR3nt: TGTGCCAGCAGCCAAGAGGGGGATGGGGGGGAGCAGTACTTC
d_gene: -; abundance: many; v_gene: TRBV19; j_gene: TRBJ1-1; CDR3aa: CASIADRNTEAFF; CDR3nt: TGTGCCAGTATCGCTGACAGGAACACTGAAGCTTTCTTT
d_gene: -; abundance: -; v_gene: TRBV29-1; j_gene: TRBJ1-3; CDR3aa: CSVGGIVNTIYF; CDR3nt: TGCAGCGTTGGCGGGATAGTGAACACCATATATTTT
d_gene: TRBD1; abundance: many; v_gene: TRBV7-9; j_gene: TRBJ2-5; CDR3aa: CASSLAGDRGLQETQYF; CDR3nt: TGTGCCAGCAGCTTAGCAGGCGACAGGGGTCTCCAAGAGACCCAGTACTTC
d_gene: -; abundance: many; v_gene: TRBV7-9; j_gene: TRBJ1-1; CDR3aa: CASSPGPMNTEAFF; CDR3nt: TGTGCCAGCAGCCCGGGCCCCATGAACACTGAAGCTTTCTTT